The clone carrying this T cell receptor beta chain was seen just once. These data are taken from a study of control samples from healthy donors and cancer patients. The method was immunoSEQ multiplex PCR; TCRdb's version includes in-frame clones alone and lacks a portion of them. The table shows 60,000 to 95,000 clones, with about 89% occurring only once. The CDR3 totals 15 residues. The germline gives CDR1 MRHNA, CDR2 SNTAGT. V shed 6 bases and J 3 bases; nucleotides not matched to a gene: 9. The sample consisted of PBMCs. This TCR was recovered from a woman in her fifties or sixties with colorectal cancer. This sequence joins TRBV6-4 and TRBJ2-7, with 9 bases aligning to TRBD2. CDR3 bases: TGTGCCAGCAGAGAGCGGGGGGCCAAGAACTACGAGCAGTACGTC. Its translation is CASRERGAKNYEQYV.